This T cell receptor beta chain originates from a study of blood T cell repertoires in COVID-19. Study background: Samples came from the United States, Italy and Spain, spanning acute and convalescent COVID-19.

Sequenced by immunoSEQ multiplex PCR; TCRdb stores in-frame clones only, minus some. The sample has 200,000 to 300,000 clones, approximately 81% seen once. Trimming shortened V by 1 base and J by 1 base, and 13 bases separated the two germline ends. The CDR3 sequence is 16 residues long. The germline gives CDR1 LNHNV, CDR2 YYDKDF (reference sequence). V gene TRBV15 combines with J gene TRBJ2-5; possibly TRBD1 for D (6 bases). The receptor comes from a woman aged 80 or older with acute or convalescent COVID-19. The sample taken for sequencing was peripheral blood. The CDR3 DNA sequence: TGTGCCACCAGCAGAGCCAGGACAGTTTTCCAAGAGACCCAGTACTTC. Protein: CATSRARTVFQETQYF.